This passage covers 11 T cell receptor beta chains from one sample sequenced in a study of T cells in Graves' hyperthyroidism and ophthalmopathy. RNA transcripts provided the source from which TCR beta CDR3 regions were amplified. A set of HTBI primers served as the primers for a first-round RT-PCR of the TCR CDR3. TCRdb used MiXCR to reprocess the multiplex PCR reads, holding one entry per CDR3 protein. The sample lists about 290,000 distinct CDR3 sequences, about an eighth occurring once. The sample consisted of blood. These receptors all stem from a woman aged 25 to 39 with Graves' hyperthyroidism that later progressed to Graves' ophthalmopathy.

This clonotype was picked up many times. The gene calls are TRBV20-1 and TRBJ2-3; 8 nucleotides match TRBD2. There are 15 residues in the CDR3. Germline V gene lookup returns CDR1 DFQATT and CDR2 SNEGSKA (reference sequence). V lost 5 bases to trimming and J lost 2 bases; unmatched junction nucleotides: 9. The CDR3 DNA sequence: TGCAGTGCTCCGCCCACTAGCGGCCTCACAGATACGCAGTATTTT. It specifies CSAPPTSGLTDTQYF.

This clonotype was seen ten or more times. The chain couples TRBV5-5 to TRBJ2-7, with TRBD2 matching over 7 bases. CDR1 and CDR2 from the germline V gene are SGHKS and YYEKEE (reference sequence). With V trimmed by 0 bases and J by 4 bases, 13 bases remained unmatched. The CDR3 is made up of 17 amino acids. For the CDR3, the DNA is TGTGCCAGCAGCTTGGCCGTACTAGCGCGCCATGAGTACGAGCAGTACTTC. This encodes CASSLAVLARHEYEQYF.

This rearrangement joins TRBV6-1 to TRBJ2-3; TRBD2 might be the D (5 bases). The CDR3 totals 16 residues. The V end lost 5 bases, the J end lost 4 bases, and 19 bases lay between the germline ends. The V gene's germline CDR1 is MNHNS and CDR2 SASEGT. Written as DNA, the CDR3 is TGTGCCAGCAGTCGACTGATAGCGATAGTGCCAGATACGCAGTATTTT. Amino acids: CASSRLIAIVPDTQYF.

This clonotype was seen many times. In DNA, the CDR3 is TGTGCCAGCACCCTCCATGAAGCTTTCTTT. Amino acid sequence: CASTLHEAFF. The chain has TRBV27 and TRBJ1-1; D gene ambiguous. The germline gives CDR1 MNHEY, CDR2 SMNVEV (reference sequence). CDR3 size: 10 residues. With 7 bases removed from V and 7 bases from J, the gap between germline ends came to 7 bases.

This clonotype was recorded at least ten times. The chain recombines TRBV5-6 with TRBJ2-1; 7 bases align to TRBD1. The CDR3 totals 16 residues. Germline loops: CDR1 SGHDT, CDR2 YYEEEE. The ends lost 2 bases at V and 5 bases at J; junction bases unmatched: 10. For the CDR3, the DNA is TGTGCCAGCAGCTTTATACCGGGACAGTTTCACAATGAGCAGTTCTTC. Residues: CASSFIPGQFHNEQFF.

Many counts were recorded for this clonotype. The gene calls are TRBV7-3 and TRBJ2-7, with D perhaps assigned TRBD1 or TRBD2 (5 bases each). Germline assignment: CDR1 SGHTA and CDR2 FQGTGA. V dropped 5 bases and J dropped 0 bases, with 11 bases sitting between them. The CDR3 covers 14 residues. DNA for the CDR3: TGTGCCAGCAGCGGACGGGACGCCTCCTACGAGCAGTACTTC. This codes for CASSGRDASYEQYF.

At least ten counts were recorded for this clonotype. This chain links TRBV20-1 with TRBJ2-3; tentative D call: TRBD2 (5 bases). With 1 base removed from V and 3 bases from J, the gap between germline ends came to 8 bases. Per germline, CDR1 DFQATT and CDR2 SNEGSKA (reference sequence). This CDR3 contains 13 residues. CDR3 sequence: CSARAGMTDTQYF. Here the CDR3 DNA reads TGCAGTGCTAGAGCGGGAATGACAGATACGCAGTATTTT.

Many counts were recorded for this clonotype. This chain connects TRBV7-2 to TRBJ1-5; tentative D call: TRBD1 (6 bases). Trimming took 3 bases from V and 4 from J, leaving 7 bases between them. Germline assignment: CDR1 SGHTA and CDR2 FQGNSA. This CDR3 contains 13 residues. This CDR3 reads CASSLTGNQPQHF. The CDR3 region has the DNA TGTGCCAGCAGCTTGACAGGAAATCAGCCCCAGCATTTT.

The CDR3 is CASSLIQGASDEQYF. CDR3 bases: TGTGCCAGCAGTTTAATACAGGGGGCTAGCGACGAGCAGTACTTC. The genes are TRBV28 and TRBJ2-7, with 9 bases aligning to TRBD1. Germline V CDR1 and CDR2: MDHEN, SYDVKM. The CDR3 extends over 15 amino acids. After removal of 2 bases from V and 5 bases from J, the junction contained 7 bases not matched to a gene.

This clonotype was recorded at least ten times. V is TRBV27 and J is TRBJ2-7; a possible D gene is TRBD1 (5 bases). This CDR3 contains 13 residues. Germline V CDR1 and CDR2: MNHEY, SMNVEV (reference sequence). Between the trimmed V and J ends, which lost 3 bases and 4 bases, there was a span of 10 bases. CDR3 amino acids: CASSFRVAYEQYF. The CDR3 DNA reads TGTGCCAGCAGTTTCAGGGTGGCGTACGAGCAGTACTTC.

There are many counts of this clonotype. J is TRBJ2-7 and V is TRBV11-2; 9 nucleotides align to TRBD2. The ends lost 1 base at V and 7 bases at J; junction bases unmatched: 20. Germline CDR1 is SGHAT and CDR2 is FQNNGV. The CDR3 runs to 19 residues. The CDR3 nucleotides read TGTGCCAGCAGCTTAGGGGCCGCGCTAGCGGGACCCTATAAGAGTGAGCAGTACTTC. This translates into CASSLGAALAGPYKSEQYF. The full variable domain, its missing parts supplied by reference TRBV11-2 and TRBJ2-7, is EAGVAQSPRYKIIEKRQSVAFWCNPISGHATLYWYQQILGQGPKLLIQFQNNGVVDDSQLPKDRFSAERLKGVDSTLKIQPAKLEDSAVYLCASSLGAALAGPYKSEQYFGPGTRLTVT.